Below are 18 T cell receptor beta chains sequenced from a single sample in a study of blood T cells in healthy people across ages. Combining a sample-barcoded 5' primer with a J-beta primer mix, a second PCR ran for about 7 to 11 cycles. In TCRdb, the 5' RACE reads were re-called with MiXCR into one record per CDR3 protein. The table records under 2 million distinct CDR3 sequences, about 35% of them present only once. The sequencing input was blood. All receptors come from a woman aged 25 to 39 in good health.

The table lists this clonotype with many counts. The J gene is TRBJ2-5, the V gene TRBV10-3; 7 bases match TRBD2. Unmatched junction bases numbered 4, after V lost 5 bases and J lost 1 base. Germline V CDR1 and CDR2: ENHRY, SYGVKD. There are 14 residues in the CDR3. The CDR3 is CAISTGRLQETQYF. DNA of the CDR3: TGTGCCATCAGTACCGGGAGGCTCCAAGAGACCCAGTACTTC.

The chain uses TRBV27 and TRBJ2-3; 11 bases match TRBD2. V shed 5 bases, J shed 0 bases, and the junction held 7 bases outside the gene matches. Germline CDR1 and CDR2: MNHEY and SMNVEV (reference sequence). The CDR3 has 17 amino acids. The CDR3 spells CASSTIRLAGSTDTQYF. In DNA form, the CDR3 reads TGTGCCAGCAGTACGATCCGACTAGCGGGAAGCACAGATACGCAGTATTTT.

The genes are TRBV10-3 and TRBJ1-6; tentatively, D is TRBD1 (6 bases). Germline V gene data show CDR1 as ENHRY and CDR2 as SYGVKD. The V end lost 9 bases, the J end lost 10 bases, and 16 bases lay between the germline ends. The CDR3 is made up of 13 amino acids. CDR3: CAIRTGSESPLHF. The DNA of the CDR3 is TGTGCCATACGAACAGGGTCAGAATCACCCCTCCACTTT.

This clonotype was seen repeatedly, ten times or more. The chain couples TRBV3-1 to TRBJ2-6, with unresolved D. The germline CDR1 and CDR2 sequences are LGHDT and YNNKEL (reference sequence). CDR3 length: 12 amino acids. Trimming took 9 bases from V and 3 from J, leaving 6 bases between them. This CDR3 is CASSYGANVLTF. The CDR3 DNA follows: TGTGCCAGTAGCTATGGGGCCAACGTCCTGACTTTC.

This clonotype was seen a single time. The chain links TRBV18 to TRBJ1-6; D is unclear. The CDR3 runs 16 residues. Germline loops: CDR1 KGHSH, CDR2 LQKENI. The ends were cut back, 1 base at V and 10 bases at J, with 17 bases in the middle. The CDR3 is CASSPLNGFGESPLHF. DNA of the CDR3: TGTGCCAGCTCACCACTCAACGGATTCGGGGAATCACCCCTCCACTTT.

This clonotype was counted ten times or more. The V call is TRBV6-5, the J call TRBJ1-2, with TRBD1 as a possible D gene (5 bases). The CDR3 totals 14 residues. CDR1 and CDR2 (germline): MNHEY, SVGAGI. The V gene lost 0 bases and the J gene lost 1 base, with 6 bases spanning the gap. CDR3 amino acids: CASSYSGGNYGYTF. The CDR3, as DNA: TGTGCCAGCAGTTACTCCGGGGGTAACTATGGCTACACCTTC.

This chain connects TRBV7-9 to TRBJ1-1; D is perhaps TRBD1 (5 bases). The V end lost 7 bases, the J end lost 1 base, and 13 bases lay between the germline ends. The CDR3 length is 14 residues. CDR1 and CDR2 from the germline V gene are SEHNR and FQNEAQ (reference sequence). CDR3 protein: CASNFSGKNTEAFF. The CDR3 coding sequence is TGTGCCAGCAACTTTTCAGGGAAGAACACTGAAGCTTTCTTT.

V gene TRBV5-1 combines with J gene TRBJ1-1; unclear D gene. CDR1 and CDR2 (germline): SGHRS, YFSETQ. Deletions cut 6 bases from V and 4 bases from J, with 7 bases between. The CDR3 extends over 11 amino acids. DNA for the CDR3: TGCGCCAGCATGGGGAGCACTGAAGCTTTCTTT. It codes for CASMGSTEAFF.

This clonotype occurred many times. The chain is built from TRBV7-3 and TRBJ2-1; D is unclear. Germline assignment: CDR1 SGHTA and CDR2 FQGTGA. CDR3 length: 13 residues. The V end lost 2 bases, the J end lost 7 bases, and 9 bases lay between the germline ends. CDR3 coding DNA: TGTGCCAGCAGCTTAGGAGAAGGGAATGAGCAGTTCTTC. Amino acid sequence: CASSLGEGNEQFF.

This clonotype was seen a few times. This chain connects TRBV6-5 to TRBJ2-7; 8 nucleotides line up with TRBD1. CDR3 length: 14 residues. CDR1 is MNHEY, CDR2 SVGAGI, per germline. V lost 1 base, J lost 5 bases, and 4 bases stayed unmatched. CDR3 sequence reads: CASSYFGQGDEQYF. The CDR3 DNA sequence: TGTGCCAGCAGTTACTTTGGACAGGGCGACGAGCAGTACTTC.

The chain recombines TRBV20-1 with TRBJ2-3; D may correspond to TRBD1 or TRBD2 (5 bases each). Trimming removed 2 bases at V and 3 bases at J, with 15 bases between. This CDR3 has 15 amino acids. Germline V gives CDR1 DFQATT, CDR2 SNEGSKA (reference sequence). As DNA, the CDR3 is TGCAGTGCTAGAAAGGGACGTCCTGGGACAGATACGCAGTATTTT. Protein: CSARKGRPGTDTQYF.

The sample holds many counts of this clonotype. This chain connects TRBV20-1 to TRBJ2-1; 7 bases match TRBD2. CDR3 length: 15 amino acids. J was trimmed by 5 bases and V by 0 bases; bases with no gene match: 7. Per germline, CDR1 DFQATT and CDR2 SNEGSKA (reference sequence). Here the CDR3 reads CSARDPSSGNNEQFF. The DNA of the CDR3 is TGCAGTGCTAGAGATCCGTCTAGCGGAAACAATGAGCAGTTCTTC.

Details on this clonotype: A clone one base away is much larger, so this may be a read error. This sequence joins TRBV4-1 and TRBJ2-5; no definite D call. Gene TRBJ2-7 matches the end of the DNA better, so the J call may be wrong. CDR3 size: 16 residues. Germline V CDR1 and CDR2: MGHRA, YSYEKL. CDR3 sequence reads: CASSQEYVSNRDEQYF. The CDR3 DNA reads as TGCGCCAGCAGCCAAGAGTACGTGTCCAACCGCGACGAGCAGTACTTC.

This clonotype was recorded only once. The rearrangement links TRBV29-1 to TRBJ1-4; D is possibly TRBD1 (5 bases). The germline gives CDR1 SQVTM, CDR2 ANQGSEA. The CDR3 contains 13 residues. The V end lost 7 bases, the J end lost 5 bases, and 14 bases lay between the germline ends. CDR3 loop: CSAVRDPNEKLFF. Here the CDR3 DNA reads TGCAGCGCGGTGAGGGACCCCAATGAAAAACTGTTTTTT.

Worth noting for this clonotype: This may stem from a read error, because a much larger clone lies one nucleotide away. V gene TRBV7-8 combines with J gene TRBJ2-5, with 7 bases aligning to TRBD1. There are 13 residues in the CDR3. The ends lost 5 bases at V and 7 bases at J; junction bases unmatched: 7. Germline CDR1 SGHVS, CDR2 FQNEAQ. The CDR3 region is CASSRFPGGTQYF. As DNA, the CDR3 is TGTGCCAGCAGCCGATTCCCAGGGGGGACCCAGTACTTC.

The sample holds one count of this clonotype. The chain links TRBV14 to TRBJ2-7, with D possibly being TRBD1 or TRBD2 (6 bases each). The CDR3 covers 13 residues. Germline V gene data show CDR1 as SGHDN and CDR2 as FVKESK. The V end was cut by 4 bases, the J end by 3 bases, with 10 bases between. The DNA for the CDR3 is TGTGCCAGCAGCCGCGGGACATTCTACGAGCAGTACTTC. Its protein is CASSRGTFYEQYF.

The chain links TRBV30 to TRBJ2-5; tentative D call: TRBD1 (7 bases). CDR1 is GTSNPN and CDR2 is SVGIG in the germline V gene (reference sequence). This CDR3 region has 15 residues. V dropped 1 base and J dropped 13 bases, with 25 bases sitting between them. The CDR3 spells CAWSDGMEGALIRYF. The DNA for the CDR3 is TGTGCCTGGAGTGACGGGATGGAGGGGGCTCTTATTCGGTACTTC.

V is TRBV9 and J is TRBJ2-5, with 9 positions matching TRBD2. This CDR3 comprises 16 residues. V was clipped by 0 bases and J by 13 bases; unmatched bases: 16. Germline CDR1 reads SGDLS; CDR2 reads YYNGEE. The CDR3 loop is CASSVGSGGEWGERYF. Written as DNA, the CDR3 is TGTGCCAGCAGCGTAGGTAGCGGGGGAGAATGGGGGGAGCGGTACTTC.